This TCR beta chain was profiled in a study of graft-versus-host responses after intestinal transplantation (dated by TCRdb to 2020 to 2023). Study-wide context: The transplants that recipients got were multivisceral, liver-intestinal, or isolated intestinal. A peak of at least 4% donor T cells among recipient peripheral blood mononuclear cells was the definition used for donor T cell macrochimerism. To identify alloreactive clones, pre-transplant mixed lymphocyte reaction products were sequenced and compared with unstimulated pre-transplant donor and recipient T cells. The cohort enrolled 20 to 30 intestinal transplant recipients including one retransplant, and a few patients lacking pretransplant specimens were excluded. Samples from a few later patients were sequenced in-house on an Illumina MiSeq with MiXCR processing rather than by the commercial service. Anti-thymocyte globulin induction was given to all recipients, followed by maintenance tacrolimus and steroids for about 3 years. Bulk TCR-beta CDR3 sequencing was used to track graft-versus-host and host-versus-graft alloreactive T cell clones in the graft, circulation and bone marrow after intestinal transplantation. The investigation overall reported the following: GvH clones turned up in recipient bone marrow, with some appearing earlier in ileal mucosa or blood, a pattern consistent with an intestinal mucosal origin. Early after transplant, peak levels of circulating GvH clones were associated with declines in HvG clones. The relatively low number and heterogeneity of intestinal transplant patients limited the conclusions. High GvH to HvG T cell clonal ratios were observed in the allografts of patients with donor T cell macrochimerism.

Library preparation used the immunoSEQ multiplex PCR assay. For most patients, genomic DNA was isolated with the Qiagen DNeasy Blood and Tissue Kit and sent frozen to Adaptive Biotechnologies for TCR sequencing. High-throughput TCR-beta CDR3 sequencing of genomic DNA from most patients was performed by Adaptive Biotechnologies. On the study's bioinformatics: TCR sequencing data were retrieved from Adaptive's ImmunoSEQ software for around 19 patients, whereas a few other patients were processed with MiXCR and VDJtools. To correct CD4 versus CD8 sorting errors, sequences present in both subsets at a frequency ratio below 5:1 were removed. CDR3 nucleotide sequences shared by donor and recipient were removed because the origin of these sequences could not be assigned. Alloreactive clones required at least 2-fold expansion over unstimulated cells and minimum CFSE-low frequency of 0.002% (template counts) or 0.001% (read counts). Clones detected in sequenced pre-transplant spleen, lymph node, or MLR CFSE-low populations of the donor or recipient were defined as mappable. The cumulative frequency of alloreactive clones was calculated as a percentage of all sequences, weighted by copy number. Held by TCRdb, this immuneACCESS table contains in-frame sequences only and omits some clones. Under half of the omission traces to an unresolved V gene where checked; the cause of the rest is unknown. V and J calls and clone size are as listed in that table; D and trimming were resolved from the DNA. This sample lists tens of thousands of clones; around 91% were detected once. The biggest ten clones account for about 4% of the sample.

The time point label for this specimen denotes: cells obtained before transplantation from donor or recipient. CD3+CD4+ and CD3+CD8+ populations were FACS-sorted from unstimulated pre-transplant donor and recipient cells taken from spleen or lymph nodes. Measured from the cysteine to the phenylalanine, the CDR3 is 15 residues long. The CDR3 DNA has 45 bases and is translated from base 1. The junction shows trimming of 8 bases on V and 8 bases on J, and the gene matches do not reach 15 bases of it. Looking up the germline V gene yields CDR1 SGHVS and CDR2 FNYEAQ. On this clone itself: Its antigen target is currently unknown. No base quality values were provided; no much bigger clone lies one nucleotide off.

The input for sequencing was unstimulated CD8+ T cells sorted from spleen or lymph node cells, taken before transplant. The clonotype was recovered from a human donor who was the organ donor for an intestinal transplant. This sequence uses TRBV7-6 and TRBJ2-1, and 7 junctional nucleotides match TRBD2. The DNA sequence follows: TGTGCCAGCTGCCTGGGGGGGAGTAGTTCGCATGAGCAGTTCTTC. Its protein product is CASCLGGSSSHEQFF.